These 21 T cell receptor beta chains were sequenced from one sample in a study of blood T cell repertoires in COVID-19. Method: immunoSEQ multiplex PCR; TCRdb's copy keeps in-frame clones and lacks some. The data contain 180,000 or so clones, roughly 80% of them singletons. Sequenced: peripheral blood. The receptors derive from a woman aged 70 to 79 with COVID-19, enrolled during active disease.

The rearrangement uses TRBV2 and TRBJ2-7, with D maybe TRBD2 (5 bases). The germline CDR1 and CDR2 sequences are SNHLY and FYNNEI. CDR3 length: 15 residues. V gave up 3 bases and J gave up 0 bases, with 12 bases separating them. The CDR3 loop is CASSEGAGPSYEQYF. The CDR3 DNA reads as TGTGCCAGCAGTGAGGGAGCTGGGCCCTCCTACGAGCAGTACTTC.

The V gene is TRBV5-5, the J gene TRBJ1-1; D remains ambiguous. Germline V gives CDR1 SGHKS, CDR2 YYEKEE (reference sequence). Trimming shortened V by 6 bases and J by 0 bases, and 15 bases separated the two germline ends. The CDR3 runs 15 residues. The CDR3 DNA is TGTGCCAGCACGCGCAACGCGGGCTTGAACACTGAAGCTTTCTTT. This gives the protein CASTRNAGLNTEAFF.

V gene TRBV28 combines with J gene TRBJ1-6, with 9 bases identical to TRBD1. Trimming removed 6 bases from V and 10 bases from J; junction bases left unmatched: 7. Germline CDR1 MDHEN, CDR2 SYDVKM. The CDR3 length is 14 residues. Written as DNA, the CDR3 is TGTGCCAGCAGGGGGACAGGGCCCTGGTCACCCCTCCACTTT. Amino acids: CASRGTGPWSPLHF.

The chain links TRBV9 to TRBJ1-6, with 8 bases fitting TRBD1. This CDR3 comprises 18 residues. The trim removed 3 bases at V and 7 bases at J, leaving 15 bases unmatched. Germline V gene sequence: CDR1 SGDLS, CDR2 YYNGEE. The CDR3 sequence: CASSAGQGSGLLNSPLHF. As DNA, the CDR3 is TGTGCCAGCAGCGCTGGACAGGGTTCGGGCCTCCTCAATTCACCCCTCCACTTT.

This clone was observed a handful of times. This sequence joins TRBV19 and TRBJ1-1, with 8 bases identical to TRBD1. The CDR3 sequence is 15 residues long. Germline CDR1 is LNHDA and CDR2 is SQIVND (reference sequence). V was clipped by 5 bases and J by 5 bases; unmatched bases: 10. CDR3 loop: CASSGLRGRGTEAFF. The CDR3 DNA is TGTGCCAGTAGTGGCCTCAGGGGGCGCGGGACTGAAGCTTTCTTT.

CDR3 sequence (DNA): TGTGCCAGCAGTTACCAGGCCTCCCTGAAAAATTCACCCCTCCACTTT. Protein product: CASSYQASLKNSPLHF. This chain joins TRBV6-5 and TRBJ1-6; D not certain. Germline loops: CDR1 MNHEY, CDR2 SVGAGI. This CDR3 is 16 amino acids long. V dropped 2 bases and J dropped 7 bases, with 15 bases sitting between them.

This clone appeared once. The rearrangement uses TRBV6-5 and TRBJ1-6, with 8 nucleotides matching TRBD1. Trimming at V came to 11 bases and at J to 6 bases, leaving 3 bases not matched to a gene. The CDR3 covers 12 residues. Per the germline V gene, CDR1 is MNHEY and CDR2 is SVGAGI. The CDR3 sequence is CAGQGRNSPLHF. The CDR3 nucleotides are TGTGCCGGACAGGGCCGTAATTCACCCCTCCACTTT.

The CDR3 spells CASSPDLNEQFF. DNA for the CDR3: TGTGCCAGCAGCCCCGACTTAAATGAGCAGTTCTTC. V usage is TRBV6-5 and J usage is TRBJ2-1; D remains unclear. Trimming cost V 6 bases and J 7 bases, with 10 bases left between them. This CDR3 contains 12 residues. Germline CDR1 is MNHEY and CDR2 is SVGAGI.

The V and J genes are TRBV19 and TRBJ2-2; D is ambiguous. This CDR3 has 11 residues. Germline values: CDR1 LNHDA, CDR2 SQIVND (reference sequence). V was cut by 7 bases and J by 3 bases, with 3 bases left in between. The CDR3 sequence is CASTDTGELFF. The CDR3 region has the DNA TGTGCCAGTACTGACACCGGGGAGCTGTTTTTT.

The chain links TRBV27 to TRBJ1-5, with D possibly matching TRBD1 (6 bases). This CDR3 contains 13 residues. The V gene lost 7 bases and the J gene lost 5 bases, with 12 bases spanning the gap. The germline CDR1 and CDR2 sequences are MNHEY and SMNVEV (reference sequence). The CDR3 reads CASTRQDDQPQHF. The CDR3 DNA follows: TGTGCCAGCACCCGACAGGACGATCAGCCCCAGCATTTT.

The rearrangement joins TRBV6-4 to TRBJ2-3, with TRBD2 matching over 9 bases. V lost 2 bases and J lost 6; bases outside the gene matches: 6. Germline V lookup: CDR1 MRHNA, CDR2 SNTAGT. This CDR3 is built from 15 residues. The CDR3: CASSDEAGGLDTQYF. CDR3 DNA: TGTGCCAGCAGTGACGAAGCGGGGGGCTTGGATACGCAGTATTTT.

This clone was seen more than once but under ten times. The chain joins TRBV3-1 (or the pseudogene TRBV3-2) to TRBJ2-6, with unresolved D. The CDR3 is made up of 16 amino acids. CDR1 LGHDT and CDR2 YNNKEL come from the germline V gene (reference sequence). Between the trimmed V and J ends, which lost 4 bases and 2 bases, there was a span of 12 bases. Written as DNA, the CDR3 is TGTGCCAGCAGCCCGATACTGAGCGCTGGGGCCAACGTCCTGACTTTC. It codes for CASSPILSAGANVLTF.

The chain carries TRBV28 and TRBJ1-1; TRBD1 might be the D (5 bases). This CDR3 comprises 12 residues. Trimming took 7 bases from V and 3 from J, leaving 9 bases between them. The germline V gene has CDR1 MDHEN and CDR2 SYDVKM. CDR3 in amino acids: CASNGAYTEAFF. CDR3 nucleotide sequence: TGTGCCAGCAATGGGGCGTACACTGAAGCTTTCTTT.

V usage is TRBV5-5 and J usage is TRBJ2-1, with 13 bases lining up with TRBD2. The length of the CDR3 is 15 residues. J lost 9 bases, V lost 4 bases, and 7 bases had no gene match. Germline V lookup: CDR1 SGHKS, CDR2 YYEKEE (reference sequence). The CDR3 DNA reads TGTGCCAGCAGCCCAGGACTAGCGGGAGTTGGTGAGCAGTTCTTC. Its protein product is CASSPGLAGVGEQFF.

The chain joins TRBV29-1 to TRBJ2-5, with D maybe TRBD1 (5 bases). Per the germline V gene, CDR1 is SQVTM and CDR2 is ANQGSEA. The V and J ends lost 2 bases and 5 bases respectively, with 6 bases between them. This CDR3 has 11 amino acids. CDR3 nucleotides: TGCAGCGTTGAAAACAGGGAGACCCAGTACTTC. Translation gives CSVENRETQYF.

There are a few counts of this clone. The V gene is TRBV6-6, the J gene TRBJ1-5; D is uncertain. The length of the CDR3 is 14 residues. Per germline, CDR1 MNHNY and CDR2 SVGAGI (reference sequence). Trimming left V 4 bases short and J 6 bases short, with 13 bases between. In DNA form, the CDR3 reads TGTGCCAGCAGTTCATCCCGAGGCAGTCAGCCCCAGCATTTT. Translated: CASSSSRGSQPQHF.

The V and J genes are TRBV2 and TRBJ2-3, with D uncertain. This CDR3 has 15 residues. V lost 7 bases to trimming and J lost 0 bases, with 14 bases between them. Looked up from germline, CDR1 is SNHLY and CDR2 is FYNNEI. CDR3 amino acids: CASMVRTASTDTQYF. CDR3 coding DNA: TGTGCCAGCATGGTTCGTACAGCTAGCACAGATACGCAGTATTTT.

The chain recombines TRBV28 with TRBJ2-1; 14 bases align to TRBD2. With V trimmed by 3 bases and J by 3 bases, 1 base remained unmatched. CDR1 MDHEN and CDR2 SYDVKM come from the germline V gene. The CDR3 spans 16 residues. The CDR3 is CASSFGLAGGYNEQFF. The CDR3 nucleotides are TGTGCCAGCAGTTTTGGACTAGCGGGGGGCTACAATGAGCAGTTCTTC.

V gene TRBV27 combines with J gene TRBJ2-1; TRBD1 aligns across 8 bases. V lost 5 bases, J lost 0 bases, and 6 bases stayed unmatched. The CDR3 is 16 residues long. CDR1 and CDR2 from the germline V gene are MNHEY and SMNVEV (reference sequence). The DNA for the CDR3 is TGTGCCAGCAGTCCCCGACAGGGGAGCTCCTACAATGAGCAGTTCTTC. It translates to CASSPRQGSSYNEQFF.

V gene TRBV14 combines with J gene TRBJ1-4, with TRBD1 matching over 7 bases. The CDR3 runs 16 residues. Germline-derived CDR1 and CDR2 are SGHDN and FVKESK. Germline trimming cut 2 bases from V and 11 bases from J; bases unmatched to any gene: 14. Here the CDR3 reads CASSQKTGLTGLKLFF. The CDR3 coding sequence is TGTGCCAGCAGCCAAAAAACGGGTCTGACAGGGTTGAAACTGTTTTTT.

This chain's CDR3 is CAWNSRDQPQHF. The CDR3 nucleotides are TGTGCCTGGAATAGTCGGGATCAGCCCCAGCATTTT. The J gene is TRBJ1-5, the V gene TRBV30; unclear D gene. The CDR3 loop spans 12 amino acids. V dropped 4 bases and J dropped 5 bases, with 9 bases sitting between them. Germline loops: CDR1 GTSNPN, CDR2 SVGIG (reference sequence).